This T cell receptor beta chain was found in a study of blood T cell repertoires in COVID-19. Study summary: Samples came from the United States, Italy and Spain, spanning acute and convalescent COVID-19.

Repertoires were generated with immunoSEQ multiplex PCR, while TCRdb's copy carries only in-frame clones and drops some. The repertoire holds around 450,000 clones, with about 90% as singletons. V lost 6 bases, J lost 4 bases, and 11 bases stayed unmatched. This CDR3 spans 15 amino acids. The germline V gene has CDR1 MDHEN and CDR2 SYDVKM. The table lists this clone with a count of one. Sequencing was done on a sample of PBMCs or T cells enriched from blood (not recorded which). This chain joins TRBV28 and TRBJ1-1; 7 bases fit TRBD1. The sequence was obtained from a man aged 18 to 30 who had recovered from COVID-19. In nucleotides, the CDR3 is TGTGCCAGCAGCGCCTCAGGGGGTCTCCGCACTGAAGCTTTCTTT. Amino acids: CASSASGGLRTEAFF. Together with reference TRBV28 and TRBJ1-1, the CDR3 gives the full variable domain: DVKVTQSSRYLVKRTGEKVFLECVQDMDHENMFWYRQDPGLGLRLIYFSYDVKMKEKGDIPEGYSVSREKKERFSLILESASTNQTSMYLCASSASGGLRTEAFFGQGTRLTVV.